A selection of T cell receptor beta chains follows, all from one sample in a study of blood T cells in healthy people across ages. TCRdb ran MiXCR on the 5' RACE reads and lists one entry per CDR3 protein. This table has 1.5 million to 2 million distinct CDR3 sequences, around 48% appearing once. Sequencing was performed on blood. The receptors originated from a woman aged 40-49 years in good health. CDR3s include the opening cysteine and the closing phenylalanine or tryptophan. The order of the fields is V gene, J gene, D gene, clone size, CDR3 protein, CDR3 DNA. D genes are given only for firm matches. Clone sizes are given selectively: once, few, many, or a class where the clone is expanded.

V gene: TRBV7-3; J gene: TRBJ2-1; D gene: -; clone size: -; CDR3 protein: CASSLTPRVGGNEQFF; CDR3 DNA: TGTGCCAGCAGCTTAACCCCCAGGGTAGGGGGCAATGAGCAGTTCTTC
V gene: TRBV7-8; J gene: TRBJ2-7; D gene: TRBD2; clone size: -; CDR3 protein: CASSPMTSVSYEQYF; CDR3 DNA: TGTGCCAGCAGCCCCATGACTAGCGTCTCCTACGAGCAGTACTTC
V gene: TRBV12-3/TRBV12-4; J gene: TRBJ2-5; D gene: TRBD1; clone size: -; CDR3 protein: CASSAGQVFETQYF; CDR3 DNA: TGTGCCAGCAGTGCGGGACAGGTTTTCGAGACCCAGTACTTC
V gene: TRBV6-2/TRBV6-3; J gene: TRBJ1-5; D gene: -; clone size: -; CDR3 protein: CASSPCGTAYNQPQHF; CDR3 DNA: TGTGCCAGCAGTCCCTGCGGGACGGCTTACAATCAGCCCCAGCATTTT
V gene: TRBV10-3; J gene: TRBJ2-5; D gene: TRBD2; clone size: -; CDR3 protein: CAISWMRGEQETQYF; CDR3 DNA: TGTGCCATCAGTTGGATGCGGGGGGAACAAGAGACCCAGTACTTC
V gene: TRBV28; J gene: TRBJ1-2; D gene: -; clone size: -; CDR3 protein: CASSFQGRGASGYTF; CDR3 DNA: TGTGCCAGCAGTTTCCAGGGGAGGGGGGCGTCCGGCTACACCTTC
V gene: TRBV4-2; J gene: TRBJ2-7; D gene: TRBD1; clone size: -; CDR3 protein: CASSQDYDRVFYEQYF; CDR3 DNA: TGTGCCAGCAGCCAAGATTACGACAGGGTATTCTACGAGCAGTACTTC
V gene: TRBV12-3/TRBV12-4; J gene: TRBJ2-5; D gene: TRBD1; clone size: -; CDR3 protein: CASSLRTGQEAQYF; CDR3 DNA: TGTGCCAGCAGTTTACGGACAGGTCAAGAGGCCCAGTACTTC
V gene: TRBV20-1; J gene: TRBJ2-1; D gene: TRBD2; clone size: once; CDR3 protein: CSAPPGLFNEQFF; CDR3 DNA: TGCAGTGCTCCCCCGGGACTATTCAATGAGCAGTTCTTC
V gene: TRBV15; J gene: TRBJ2-3; D gene: TRBD2; clone size: few; CDR3 protein: CATSTAGGHTDTQYF; CDR3 DNA: TGTGCCACCAGCACGGCGGGGGGTCACACAGATACGCAGTATTTT
V gene: TRBV29-1; J gene: TRBJ1-2; D gene: TRBD1; clone size: few; CDR3 protein: CSAEAGQGNYGYTF; CDR3 DNA: TGCAGCGCCGAAGCGGGACAGGGCAACTATGGCTACACCTTC
V gene: TRBV7-9; J gene: TRBJ2-5; D gene: TRBD2; clone size: few; CDR3 protein: CASSPRPGTLREQYF; CDR3 DNA: TGTGCCAGCAGCCCCCGTCCGGGCACACTGCGGGAGCAGTACTTC
V gene: TRBV28; J gene: TRBJ1-2; D gene: -; clone size: -; CDR3 protein: CASSFLKGGDGYTF; CDR3 DNA: TGTGCCAGCAGTTTCCTAAAGGGAGGGGATGGCTACACCTTC
V gene: TRBV12-3/TRBV12-4; J gene: TRBJ2-6; D gene: -; clone size: -; CDR3 protein: CASSPQGGANVLTF; CDR3 DNA: TGTGCCAGCAGCCCCCAAGGTGGGGCCAACGTCCTGACTTTC
V gene: TRBV4-1; J gene: TRBJ2-5; D gene: -; clone size: -; CDR3 protein: CASSQELGDISETQYF; CDR3 DNA: TGCGCCAGCAGCCAAGAGTTGGGGGACATCAGCGAGACCCAGTACTTC
V gene: TRBV21-1; J gene: TRBJ2-3; D gene: -; clone size: -; CDR3 protein: CASSKGQADTDTQYF; CDR3 DNA: TGTGCCAGCAGCAAAGGACAGGCCGACACAGATACGCAGTATTTT
V gene: TRBV6-6; J gene: TRBJ2-7; D gene: -; clone size: few; CDR3 protein: CASSYEGRGEQYF; CDR3 DNA: TGTGCCAGCAGTTACGAGGGAAGGGGCGAGCAGTACTTC
V gene: TRBV7-2; J gene: TRBJ2-1; D gene: -; clone size: -; CDR3 protein: CASSLTGMHGQFF; CDR3 DNA: TGTGCCAGCAGCTTAACAGGGATGCATGGGCAGTTCTTC
V gene: TRBV7-2; J gene: TRBJ2-1; D gene: -; clone size: -; CDR3 protein: CASSRTVTGGEQFF; CDR3 DNA: TGTGCCAGCAGCCGGACAGTTACAGGTGGCGAGCAGTTCTTC
V gene: TRBV4-1; J gene: TRBJ2-2; D gene: -; clone size: -; CDR3 protein: CASSQETTNTGELFF; CDR3 DNA: TGCGCCAGCAGCCAAGAGACTACAAACACCGGGGAGCTGTTTTTT
V gene: TRBV20-1; J gene: TRBJ2-5; D gene: -; clone size: -; CDR3 protein: CSSTRGPETQYF; CDR3 DNA: TGCAGTTCGACTAGAGGGCCAGAGACCCAGTACTTC
V gene: TRBV28; J gene: TRBJ2-1; D gene: -; clone size: once; CDR3 protein: CAIERSGAQSNEQFF; CDR3 DNA: TGTGCTATAGAAAGATCGGGGGCCCAATCCAATGAGCAGTTCTTC
V gene: TRBV20-1; J gene: TRBJ2-7; D gene: -; clone size: -; CDR3 protein: CSAWGDPLRGQYF; CDR3 DNA: TGCAGTGCCTGGGGGGACCCTCTACGAGGGCAGTACTTC
V gene: TRBV15; J gene: TRBJ2-1; D gene: TRBD2; clone size: few; CDR3 protein: CATSRDLAGGRNEQFF; CDR3 DNA: TGTGCCACCAGCAGAGATCTAGCGGGGGGGCGGAATGAGCAGTTCTTC
V gene: TRBV5-1; J gene: TRBJ2-7; D gene: -; clone size: -; CDR3 protein: CASSLPRPPNCEQYF; CDR3 DNA: TGCGCCAGCAGTCTTCCCAGGCCCCCAAACTGCGAGCAGTACTTC
V gene: TRBV21-1; J gene: TRBJ2-1; D gene: -; clone size: -; CDR3 protein: CASSFPMGQGKPVNEQFF; CDR3 DNA: TGTGCCAGCAGCTTTCCAATGGGACAGGGAAAGCCTGTTAATGAGCAGTTCTTC
V gene: TRBV11-2; J gene: TRBJ2-7; D gene: -; clone size: few; CDR3 protein: CASSLADPAGEQYF; CDR3 DNA: TGTGCCAGCAGCTTAGCCGACCCGGCAGGCGAGCAGTACTTC
V gene: TRBV2; J gene: TRBJ2-4; D gene: TRBD2; clone size: -; CDR3 protein: CASSPGGIQYF; CDR3 DNA: TGTGCCAGCAGCCCGGGAGGGATTCAGTACTTC
V gene: TRBV29-1; J gene: TRBJ2-1; D gene: -; clone size: -; CDR3 protein: CSVVSGPAYNEQFF; CDR3 DNA: TGCAGCGTTGTTAGCGGACCAGCTTACAATGAGCAGTTCTTC
V gene: TRBV20-1; J gene: TRBJ2-7; D gene: TRBD2; clone size: -; CDR3 protein: CSARPGGSYYEQYF; CDR3 DNA: TGCAGTGCTAGACCGGGGGGGTCGTACTACGAGCAGTACTTC
V gene: TRBV20-1; J gene: TRBJ1-1; D gene: -; clone size: -; CDR3 protein: CSAKPSFTEAFF; CDR3 DNA: TGCAGTGCCAAACCGTCATTCACTGAAGCTTTCTTT
V gene: TRBV20-1; J gene: TRBJ1-2; D gene: -; clone size: -; CDR3 protein: CSKGRLDRGYTF; CDR3 DNA: TGCAGTAAAGGGCGCTTAGACCGTGGCTACACCTTC
V gene: TRBV10-3; J gene: TRBJ1-6; D gene: -; clone size: -; CDR3 protein: CAIRPTGVKNSPLHF; CDR3 DNA: TGTGCCATCAGGCCGACAGGAGTAAAGAATTCACCCCTCCACTTT
V gene: TRBV27; J gene: TRBJ2-1; D gene: -; clone size: -; CDR3 protein: CASSYKFRDPQFF; CDR3 DNA: TGTGCCAGCAGTTATAAATTTCGGGATCCCCAGTTCTTC
V gene: TRBV20-1; J gene: TRBJ2-3; D gene: -; clone size: -; CDR3 protein: CSARGAGLSTDTQYF; CDR3 DNA: TGCAGTGCTAGGGGGGCAGGCCTTAGCACAGATACGCAGTATTTT
V gene: TRBV3-1; J gene: TRBJ1-1; D gene: -; clone size: -; CDR3 protein: CASRRVGRNTEAFF; CDR3 DNA: TGTGCCAGCAGGCGAGTGGGCAGGAACACTGAAGCTTTCTTT
V gene: TRBV6-2/TRBV6-3; J gene: TRBJ2-3; D gene: -; clone size: -; CDR3 protein: CASSYVLERPYLADTQYF; CDR3 DNA: TGTGCCAGCAGTTACGTGCTCGAGCGACCCTACTTGGCGGATACGCAGTATTTT
V gene: TRBV11-2; J gene: TRBJ2-7; D gene: TRBD1; clone size: -; CDR3 protein: CASTHRGGEQYF; CDR3 DNA: TGTGCCAGCACCCACAGGGGCGGCGAGCAGTACTTC
V gene: TRBV7-9; J gene: TRBJ2-5; D gene: -; clone size: few; CDR3 protein: CASSLVMETQYF; CDR3 DNA: TGTGCCAGCAGCTTAGTAATGGAGACCCAGTACTTC
V gene: TRBV27; J gene: TRBJ2-3; D gene: -; clone size: few; CDR3 protein: CASSPQDSIGTQYF; CDR3 DNA: TGTGCCAGCAGTCCTCAGGACAGTATAGGGACGCAGTATTTT
V gene: TRBV2; J gene: TRBJ2-1; D gene: TRBD1; clone size: -; CDR3 protein: CASGTGVFGQFF; CDR3 DNA: TGTGCCAGCGGGACAGGGGTTTTCGGGCAGTTCTTC
V gene: TRBV2; J gene: TRBJ1-6; D gene: -; clone size: -; CDR3 protein: CASSERRSDSPLHF; CDR3 DNA: TGTGCCAGCAGTGAACGCAGGTCGGATTCACCCCTCCACTTT
V gene: TRBV7-2; J gene: TRBJ2-7; D gene: TRBD1; clone size: few; CDR3 protein: CASSADRGGEQYF; CDR3 DNA: TGTGCCAGCAGCGCGGACAGGGGCGGAGAGCAGTACTTC
V gene: TRBV6-5; J gene: TRBJ2-1; D gene: -; clone size: -; CDR3 protein: CASSYSIARTAYNEQFF; CDR3 DNA: TGTGCCAGCAGTTACTCGATAGCGAGGACAGCCTACAATGAGCAGTTCTTC
V gene: TRBV7-2; J gene: TRBJ2-7; D gene: -; clone size: few; CDR3 protein: CASRRTEGPYEQYF; CDR3 DNA: TGTGCCAGCAGAAGGACGGAGGGTCCCTACGAGCAGTACTTC
V gene: TRBV2; J gene: TRBJ2-7; D gene: -; clone size: -; CDR3 protein: CATSRDEQYF; CDR3 DNA: TGTGCAACCTCCCGGGACGAGCAGTACTTC
V gene: TRBV4-2; J gene: TRBJ1-4; D gene: -; clone size: many; CDR3 protein: CASSQGDIADYNEKLFF; CDR3 DNA: TGTGCCAGCAGCCAAGGAGATATAGCCGATTATAATGAAAAACTGTTTTTT
V gene: TRBV28; J gene: TRBJ2-3; D gene: TRBD2; clone size: -; CDR3 protein: CASRAGTRGTDTQYF; CDR3 DNA: TGTGCCAGCAGGGCCGGGACTAGGGGAACAGATACGCAGTATTTT
V gene: TRBV20-1; J gene: TRBJ2-6; D gene: -; clone size: -; CDR3 protein: CSAPRRSSGANVLTF; CDR3 DNA: TGCAGTGCCCCTCGTCGTTCCTCTGGGGCCAACGTCCTGACTTTC